These T cell receptor beta chains were read from a single sample in a study of PD-L1 blockade in urothelial cancer. TCRdb's copy holds only in-frame clones and misses some; the assay was immunoSEQ multiplex PCR. The repertoire holds more than 75,000 clones, with 84% as singletons. Specimen: PBMCs, collected around atezolizumab (anti-PD-L1) treatment. These receptors were obtained from a man aged 55 to 69 with urothelial cancer. CDR3s leave out the opening cysteine and the closing phenylalanine or tryptophan. Clone size, where shown, is once, few, many, or a class for clones that have expanded.

abundance | j_gene | v_gene | len | CDR3aa
- | TRBJ1-5 | TRBV19 | 12 | ASSIDRVYQPQH
- | TRBJ2-7 | TRBV5-6 | 14 | ASSRDRGLAGGGPY
- | TRBJ2-3 | TRBV5-1 | 12 | ASRENSGTDTQY
- | TRBJ2-5 | TRBV6-5 | 13 | ASSYSGLAAETQY
once | TRBJ2-3 | TRBV27 | 12 | ASTLSGGTDTQY
once | TRBJ2-7 | TRBV2 | 14 | ASRRGEQRGAHEQY
- | TRBJ1-2 | TRBV5-1 | 12 | ASSLGWSGGGYT
- | TRBJ2-5 | TRBV18 | 15 | ASSPGQGLAGVETQY
few | TRBJ2-3 | TRBV29-1 | 14 | SVGGLTGYPTDTQY
- | TRBJ2-4 | TRBV2 | 12 | ASKNSPGDNIQY
- | TRBJ2-1 | TRBV10-2 | 13 | ASRNGRGDYNEQF
- | TRBJ1-2 | TRBV5-5 | 13 | ASSPTPGQNYGYT
- | TRBJ2-2 | TRBV5-1 | 15 | ASSYGADPLNTGELF
- | TRBJ2-3 | TRBV11-2 | 12 | ASSLVSGTDTQY
- | TRBJ1-1 | TRBV6-5 | 13 | ASSYLDRGVTEAF
- | TRBJ2-5 | TRBV11-2 | 12 | ASSFGHLQETQY
- | TRBJ1-5 | TRBV28 | 13 | ASTPVQYSNQPQH
- | TRBJ2-1 | TRBV9 | 12 | ASSVKGAANEQF
- | TRBJ1-5 | TRBV7-2 | 13 | ASSLGDTHNQPQH
- | TRBJ2-6 | TRBV4-1 | 16 | ASSRGLAGVSGANVLT
- | TRBJ2-1 | TRBV5-1 | 16 | ASSSNIAGGRIYNEQF
- | TRBJ2-3 | TRBV6-1 | 13 | ASSEGTLGGDTQY
- | TRBJ1-5 | TRBV5-1 | 14 | ASSFGQGGSNQPQH
- | TRBJ2-7 | TRBV6-6 | 10 | AGGRSSYEQY
- | TRBJ2-5 | TRBV28 | 9 | ASCERETQY
- | TRBJ2-1 | TRBV4-1 | 15 | ASSQTGQDSSMNEQF
- | TRBJ2-3 | TRBV5-4 | 11 | ASSGTDTDTQY
- | TRBJ2-7 | TRBV28 | 14 | ASSPGTSGSVSGQY
- | TRBJ2-1 | TRBV6-5 | 11 | VTSPGVWNEQF
- | TRBJ2-1 | TRBV5-1 | 11 | ASSLAGREGQF
- | TRBJ2-7 | TRBV7-9 | 11 | ASSFGETYEQY
once | TRBJ2-3 | TRBV12-5 | 12 | ASGLSRGTDTQY
- | TRBJ2-5 | TRBV11-2 | 12 | ASSLASSRETQY
- | TRBJ1-1 | TRBV30 | 10 | AWTQGHTEAF
- | TRBJ2-3 | TRBV6-5 | 12 | ASSYGTGRNTQY
- | TRBJ2-1 | TRBV18 | 15 | ASSPSTSGGSYNEQF
- | TRBJ2-5 | TRBV7-9 | 12 | ASSRQGGQETQY
- | TRBJ1-2 | TRBV2 | 12 | ASSAGQPYYGYT
- | TRBJ2-5 | TRBV27 | 11 | ASSPRDRETQY
- | TRBJ1-3 | TRBV10-3 | 11 | ASGQGMGNTIY
- | TRBJ2-5 | TRBV15 | 12 | ATSRTRTQETQY
- | TRBJ2-3 | TRBV4-3 | 13 | ASSQGLAGTDTQY
many | TRBJ2-7 | TRBV4-1 | 13 | ASSSPTGGTYEQY
- | TRBJ2-3 | TRBV7-8 | 15 | ASNSGPGQGNPDTQY
- | TRBJ2-3 | TRBV7-9 | 14 | ASSPSAGRGTDTQY
- | TRBJ2-5 | TRBV18 | 11 | ASSPRGGETQY
- | TRBJ1-1 | TRBV6-1 | 11 | ASSETGDTEAF
- | TRBJ1-1 | TRBV19 | 13 | ASTKTGQGTTEAF
- | TRBJ1-1 | TRBV6-4 | 14 | ASSDSHRGGGTEAF
- | TRBJ2-7 | TRBV7-8 | 13 | ASSTGLAGTYEQY
few | TRBJ2-7 | TRBV5-4 | 11 | ASSAGGTYEQY
- | TRBJ1-6 | TRBV13 | 11 | ASSTDRDSPLH
- | TRBJ2-5 | TRBV28 | 10 | ATGGFQETQY
- | TRBJ2-4 | TRBV7-9 | 11 | ASSLGLAGIQY